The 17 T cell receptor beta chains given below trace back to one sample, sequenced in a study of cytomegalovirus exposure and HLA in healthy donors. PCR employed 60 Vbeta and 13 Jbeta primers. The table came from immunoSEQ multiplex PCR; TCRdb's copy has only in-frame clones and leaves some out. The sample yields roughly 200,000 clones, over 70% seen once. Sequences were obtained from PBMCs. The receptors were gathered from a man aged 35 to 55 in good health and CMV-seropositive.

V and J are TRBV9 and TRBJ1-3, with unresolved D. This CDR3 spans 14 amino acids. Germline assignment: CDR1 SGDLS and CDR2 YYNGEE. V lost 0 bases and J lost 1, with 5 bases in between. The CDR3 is CASSVGQSGNTIYF. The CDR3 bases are TGTGCCAGCAGCGTAGGGCAGTCTGGAAACACCATATATTTT. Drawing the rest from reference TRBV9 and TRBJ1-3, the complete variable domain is DSGVTQTPKHLITATGQRVTLRCSPRSGDLSVYWYQQSLDQGLQFLIQYYNGEERAKGNILERFSAQQFPDLHSELNLSSLELGDSALYFCASSVGQSGNTIYFGEGSWLTVV.

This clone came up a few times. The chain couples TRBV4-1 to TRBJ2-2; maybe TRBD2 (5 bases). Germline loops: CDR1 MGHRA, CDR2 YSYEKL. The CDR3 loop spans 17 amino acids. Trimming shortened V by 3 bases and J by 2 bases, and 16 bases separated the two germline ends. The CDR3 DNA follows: TGCGCCAGCAGCCACAAATTGGGGAGAATTAACACCGGGGAGCTGTTTTTT. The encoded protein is CASSHKLGRINTGELFF.

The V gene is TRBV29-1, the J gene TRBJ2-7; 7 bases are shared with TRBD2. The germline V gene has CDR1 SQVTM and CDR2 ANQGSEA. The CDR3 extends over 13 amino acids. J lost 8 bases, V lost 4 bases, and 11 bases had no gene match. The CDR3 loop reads CSVGLGGGDKQYF. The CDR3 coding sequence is TGCAGCGTTGGCCTTGGGGGGGGAGACAAGCAGTACTTC.

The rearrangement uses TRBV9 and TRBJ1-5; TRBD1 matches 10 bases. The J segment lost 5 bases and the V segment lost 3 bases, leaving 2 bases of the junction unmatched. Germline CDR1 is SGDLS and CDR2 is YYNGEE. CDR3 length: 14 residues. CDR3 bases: TGTGCCAGCAGCGCAGGACAGGGGGATCAGCCCCAGCATTTT. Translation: CASSAGQGDQPQHF. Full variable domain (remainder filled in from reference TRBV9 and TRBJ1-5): DSGVTQTPKHLITATGQRVTLRCSPRSGDLSVYWYQQSLDQGLQFLIQYYNGEERAKGNILERFSAQQFPDLHSELNLSSLELGDSALYFCASSAGQGDQPQHFGDGTRLSIL.

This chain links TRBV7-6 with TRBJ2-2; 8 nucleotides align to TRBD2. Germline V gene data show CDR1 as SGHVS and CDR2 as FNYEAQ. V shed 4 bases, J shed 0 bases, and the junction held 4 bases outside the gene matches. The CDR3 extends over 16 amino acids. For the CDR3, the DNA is TGTGCCAGCAGCTCCCCACTAGCGGCGAACACCGGGGAGCTGTTTTTT. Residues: CASSSPLAANTGELFF.

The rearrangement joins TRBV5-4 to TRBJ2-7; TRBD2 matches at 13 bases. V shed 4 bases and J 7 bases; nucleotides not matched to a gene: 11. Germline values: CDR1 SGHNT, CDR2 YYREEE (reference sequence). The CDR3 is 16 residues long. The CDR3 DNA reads TGTGCCAGCAGCCATACTAGCGGGAGGGCCCGGGGGGAGCAGTACTTC. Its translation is CASSHTSGRARGEQYF.

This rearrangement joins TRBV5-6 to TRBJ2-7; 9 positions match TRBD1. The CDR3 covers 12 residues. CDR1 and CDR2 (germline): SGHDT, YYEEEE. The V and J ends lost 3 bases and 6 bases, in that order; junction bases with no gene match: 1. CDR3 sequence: CASSYRGREQYF. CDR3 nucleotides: TGTGCCAGCAGCTACAGGGGGCGCGAGCAGTACTTC.

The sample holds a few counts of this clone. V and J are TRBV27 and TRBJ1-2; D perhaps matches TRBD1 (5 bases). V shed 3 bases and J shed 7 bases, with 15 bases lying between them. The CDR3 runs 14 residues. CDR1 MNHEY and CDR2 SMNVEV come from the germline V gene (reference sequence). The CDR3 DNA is TGTGCCAGCAGTTTCTCGACAGCCCAAGGTGGCTACACCTTC. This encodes CASSFSTAQGGYTF.

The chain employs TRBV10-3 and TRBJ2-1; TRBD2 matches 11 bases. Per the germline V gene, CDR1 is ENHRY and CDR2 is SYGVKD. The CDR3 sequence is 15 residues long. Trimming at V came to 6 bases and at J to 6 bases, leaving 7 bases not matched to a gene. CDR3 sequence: CAIRYGTSGTNEQFF. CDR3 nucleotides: TGTGCCATCAGATACGGGACTAGCGGAACCAATGAGCAGTTCTTC.

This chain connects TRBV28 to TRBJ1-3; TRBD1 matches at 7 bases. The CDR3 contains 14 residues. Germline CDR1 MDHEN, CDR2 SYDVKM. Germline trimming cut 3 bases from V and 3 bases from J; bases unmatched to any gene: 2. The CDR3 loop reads CASSFYRGGNTIYF. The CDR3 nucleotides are TGTGCCAGCAGTTTCTACAGGGGTGGAAACACCATATATTTT.

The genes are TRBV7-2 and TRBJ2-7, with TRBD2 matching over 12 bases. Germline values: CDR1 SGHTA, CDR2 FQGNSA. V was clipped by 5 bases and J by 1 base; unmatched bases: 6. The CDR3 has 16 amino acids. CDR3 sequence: CASSPRLAGASYEQYF. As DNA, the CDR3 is TGTGCCAGCAGCCCGAGACTAGCGGGGGCATCCTACGAGCAGTACTTC.

The CDR3 loop reads CASSESPTGGHEQFF. The CDR3 nucleotides read TGTGCCAGCAGTGAAAGTCCAACAGGGGGCCATGAGCAGTTCTTC. The chain joins TRBV25-1 to TRBJ2-1; 9 bases map to TRBD1. The ends lost 2 bases at V and 8 bases at J; junction bases unmatched: 7. The CDR3 runs 15 residues. Looked up from germline, CDR1 is MGHDK and CDR2 is SYGVNS. Drawing the rest from reference TRBV25-1 and TRBJ2-1, the complete variable domain is EADIYQTPRYLVIGTGKKITLECSQTMGHDKMYWYQQDPGMELHLIHYSYGVNSTEKGDLSSESTVSRIRTEHFPLTLESARPSHTSQYLCASSESPTGGHEQFFGPGTRLTVL.

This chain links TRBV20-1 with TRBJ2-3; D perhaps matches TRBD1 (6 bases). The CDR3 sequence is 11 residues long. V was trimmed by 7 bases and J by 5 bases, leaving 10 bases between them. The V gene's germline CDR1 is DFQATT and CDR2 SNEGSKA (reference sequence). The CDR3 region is CSGIRGDTQYF. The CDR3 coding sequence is TGCAGTGGAATCAGGGGAGATACGCAGTATTTT.

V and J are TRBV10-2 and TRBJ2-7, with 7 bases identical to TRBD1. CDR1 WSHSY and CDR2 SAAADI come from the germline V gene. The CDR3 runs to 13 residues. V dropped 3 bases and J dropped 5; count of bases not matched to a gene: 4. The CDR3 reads CASSDGTGDEQYF. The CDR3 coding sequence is TGCGCCAGCAGTGACGGTACAGGGGACGAGCAGTACTTC.

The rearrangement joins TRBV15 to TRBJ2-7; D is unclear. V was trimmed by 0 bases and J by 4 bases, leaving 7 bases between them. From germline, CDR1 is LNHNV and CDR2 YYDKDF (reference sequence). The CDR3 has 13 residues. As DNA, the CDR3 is TGTGCCACCAGCAGAGACAACGGGTACGAGCAGTACTTC. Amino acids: CATSRDNGYEQYF.

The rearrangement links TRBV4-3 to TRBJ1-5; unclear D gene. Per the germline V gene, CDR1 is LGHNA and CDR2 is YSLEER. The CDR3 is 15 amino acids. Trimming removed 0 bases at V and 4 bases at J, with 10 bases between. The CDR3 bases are TGCGCCAGCAGCCAAGATGGGCAAGAAAATCAGCCCCAGCATTTT. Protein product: CASSQDGQENQPQHF.

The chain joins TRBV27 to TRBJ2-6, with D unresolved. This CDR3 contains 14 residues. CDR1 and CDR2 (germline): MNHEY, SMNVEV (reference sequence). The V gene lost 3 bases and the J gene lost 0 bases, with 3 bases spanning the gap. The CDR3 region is CASSFNSGANVLTF. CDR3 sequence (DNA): TGTGCCAGCAGTTTCAACTCTGGGGCCAACGTCCTGACTTTC.